The sequence of this TCR beta chain was determined in a study of T cell changes during pregnancy in multiple sclerosis. CDR1 is MDHEN, CDR2 SYDVKM, per germline. CDR3 length: 17 amino acids. Unmatched junction bases numbered 9, after V lost 2 bases and J lost 5 bases. Sequencing was performed with immunoSEQ multiplex PCR; in TCRdb, only in-frame clones are kept and a portion is missing. The profile shows fewer than 140,000 clones, about 89% of them singletons. The chain joins TRBV28 to TRBJ1-1, with TRBD1 matching 12 bases. This sequence originates from a female donor with multiple sclerosis, enrolled in a pregnancy study. The sample was peripheral blood, taken before pregnancy. The CDR3 loop reads CASSLVGQGAPGTEAFF. The CDR3 DNA reads TGTGCCAGCAGTTTAGTGGGACAGGGGGCGCCGGGAACTGAAGCTTTCTTT. The variable domain in full, with the rest retrieved from reference TRBV28 and TRBJ1-1, is DVKVTQSSRYLVKRTGEKVFLECVQDMDHENMFWYRQDPGLGLRLIYFSYDVKMKEKGDIPEGYSVSREKKERFSLILESASTNQTSMYLCASSLVGQGAPGTEAFFGQGTRLTVV.